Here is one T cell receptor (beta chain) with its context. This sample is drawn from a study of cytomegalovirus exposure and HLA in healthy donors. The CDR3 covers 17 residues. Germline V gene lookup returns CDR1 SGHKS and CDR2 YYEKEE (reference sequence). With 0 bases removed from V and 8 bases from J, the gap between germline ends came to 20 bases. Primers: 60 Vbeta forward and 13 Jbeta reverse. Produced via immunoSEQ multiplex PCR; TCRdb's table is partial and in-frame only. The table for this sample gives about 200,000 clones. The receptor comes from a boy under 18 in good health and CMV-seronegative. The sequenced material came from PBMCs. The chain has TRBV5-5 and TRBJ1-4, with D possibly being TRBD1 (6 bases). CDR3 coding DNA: TGTGCCAGCAGCTTGGAACTTTGGGGGGGCGAGGAAGAAAAACTGTTTTTT. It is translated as CASSLELWGGEEEKLFF.